Sequencing of this T cell receptor (beta chain) was carried out in a study of cytomegalovirus exposure and HLA in healthy donors. The PCR ran on 60 Vbeta and 13 Jbeta primers. Method: immunoSEQ multiplex PCR; TCRdb's copy keeps in-frame clones and lacks some. The sample records roughly 150,000 clones, about 79% being singletons. Germline CDR1 KGHSH, CDR2 LQKENI. The CDR3 runs 12 residues. The V end lost 4 bases, the J end lost 5 bases, and 9 bases lay between the germline ends. The V gene is TRBV18, the J gene TRBJ2-7; possible D gene TRBD1, 6 bases. This clonotype originated in a male donor in good health and CMV-seronegative. The sample consisted of PBMCs. CDR3 amino acids: CASSLDRNEQYF. For the CDR3, the DNA is TGTGCCAGCTCACTAGACAGGAACGAGCAGTACTTC.